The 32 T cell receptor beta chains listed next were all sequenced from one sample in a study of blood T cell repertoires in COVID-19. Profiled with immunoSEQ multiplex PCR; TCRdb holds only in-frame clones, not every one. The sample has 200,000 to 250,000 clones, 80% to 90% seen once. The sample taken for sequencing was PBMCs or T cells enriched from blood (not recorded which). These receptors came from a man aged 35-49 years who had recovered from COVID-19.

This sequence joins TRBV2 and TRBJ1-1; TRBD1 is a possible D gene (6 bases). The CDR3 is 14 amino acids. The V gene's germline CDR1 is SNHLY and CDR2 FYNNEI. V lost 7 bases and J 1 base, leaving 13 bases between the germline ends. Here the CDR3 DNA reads TGTGCCAGCACTGGACAGTTGAAGAACACTGAAGCTTTCTTT. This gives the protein CASTGQLKNTEAFF.

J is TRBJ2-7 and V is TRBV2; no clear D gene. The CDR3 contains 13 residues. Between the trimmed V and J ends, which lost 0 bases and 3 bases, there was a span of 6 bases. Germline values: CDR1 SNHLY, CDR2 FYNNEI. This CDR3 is CASSEARLYEQYF. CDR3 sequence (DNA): TGTGCCAGCAGTGAAGCGCGACTCTACGAGCAGTACTTC.

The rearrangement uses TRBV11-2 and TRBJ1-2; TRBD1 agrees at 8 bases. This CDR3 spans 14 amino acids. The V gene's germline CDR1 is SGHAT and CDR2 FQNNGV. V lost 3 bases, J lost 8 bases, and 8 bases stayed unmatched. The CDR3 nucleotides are TGTGCCAGCAGCTTTGAGGACAGGGCCACAGGCTACACCTTC. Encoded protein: CASSFEDRATGYTF.

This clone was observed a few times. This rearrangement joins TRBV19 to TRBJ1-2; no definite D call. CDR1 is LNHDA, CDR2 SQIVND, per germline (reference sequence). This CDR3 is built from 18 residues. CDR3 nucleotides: TGTGTTTCCTCAAAACAAGCCGACTCTGCCCTTCACCACTATGGCTACACCTTC. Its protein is CVSSKQADSALHHYGYTF.

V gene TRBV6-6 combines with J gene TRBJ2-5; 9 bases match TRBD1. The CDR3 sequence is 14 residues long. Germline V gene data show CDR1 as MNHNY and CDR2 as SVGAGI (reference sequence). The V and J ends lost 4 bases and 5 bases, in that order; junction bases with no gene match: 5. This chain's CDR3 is CASSSQGAGETQYF. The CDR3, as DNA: TGTGCCAGCAGTTCACAGGGGGCTGGGGAGACCCAGTACTTC.

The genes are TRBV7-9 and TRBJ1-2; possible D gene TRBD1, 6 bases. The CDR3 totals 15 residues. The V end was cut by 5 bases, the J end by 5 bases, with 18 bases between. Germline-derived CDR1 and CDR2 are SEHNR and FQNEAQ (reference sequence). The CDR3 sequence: CASSHEYRDGYGYTF. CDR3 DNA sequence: TGTGCCAGCAGCCACGAATACAGGGACGGATATGGCTACACCTTC.

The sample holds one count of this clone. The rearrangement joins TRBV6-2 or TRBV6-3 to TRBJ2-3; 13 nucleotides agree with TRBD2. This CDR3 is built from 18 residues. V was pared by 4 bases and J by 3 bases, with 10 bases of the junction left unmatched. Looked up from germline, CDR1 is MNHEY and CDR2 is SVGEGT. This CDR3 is CASSFTSGGAGITDTQYF. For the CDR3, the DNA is TGTGCCAGCAGTTTCACTAGCGGGGGGGCCGGTATTACAGATACGCAGTATTTT.

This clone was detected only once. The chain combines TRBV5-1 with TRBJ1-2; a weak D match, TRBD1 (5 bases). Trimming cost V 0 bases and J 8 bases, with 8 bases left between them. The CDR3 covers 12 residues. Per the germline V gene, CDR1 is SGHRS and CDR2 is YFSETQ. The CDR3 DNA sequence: TGCGCCAGCAGCTTGGAAAGGGGAGGCTACACCTTC. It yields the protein CASSLERGGYTF.

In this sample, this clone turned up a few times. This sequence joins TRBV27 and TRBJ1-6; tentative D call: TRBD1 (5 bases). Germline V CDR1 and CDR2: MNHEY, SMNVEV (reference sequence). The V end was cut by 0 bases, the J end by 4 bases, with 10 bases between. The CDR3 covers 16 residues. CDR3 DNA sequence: TGTGCCAGCAGTTTATCAGGGCAGGGTTATAATTCACCCCTCCACTTT. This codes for CASSLSGQGYNSPLHF.

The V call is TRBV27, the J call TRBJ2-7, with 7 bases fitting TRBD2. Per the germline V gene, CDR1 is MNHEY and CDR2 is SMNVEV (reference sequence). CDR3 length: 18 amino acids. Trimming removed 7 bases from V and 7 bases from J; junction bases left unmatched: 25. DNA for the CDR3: TGTGCCAGCAACCCTTGGGGGGGGACCCGCCCGGCCCGAAAAGAGCAGTACTTC. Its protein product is CASNPWGGTRPARKEQYF.

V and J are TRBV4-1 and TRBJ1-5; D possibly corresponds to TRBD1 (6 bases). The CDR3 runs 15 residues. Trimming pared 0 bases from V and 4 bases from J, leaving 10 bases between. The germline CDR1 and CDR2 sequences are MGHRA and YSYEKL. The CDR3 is CASSQERQGNQPQHF. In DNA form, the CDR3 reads TGCGCCAGCAGCCAAGAAAGGCAGGGGAATCAGCCCCAGCATTTT.

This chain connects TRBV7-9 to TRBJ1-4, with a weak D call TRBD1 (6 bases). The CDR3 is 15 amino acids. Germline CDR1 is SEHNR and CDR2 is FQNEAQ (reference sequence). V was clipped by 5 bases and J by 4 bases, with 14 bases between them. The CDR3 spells CASSRLGGLNEKLFF. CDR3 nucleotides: TGTGCCAGCAGCCGTCTTGGGGGCCTTAATGAAAAACTGTTTTTT.

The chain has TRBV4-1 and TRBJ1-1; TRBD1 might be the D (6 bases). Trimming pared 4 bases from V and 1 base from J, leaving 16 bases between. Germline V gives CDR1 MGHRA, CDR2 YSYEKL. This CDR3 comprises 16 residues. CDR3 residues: CASSPRDRTRNTEAFF. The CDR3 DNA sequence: TGCGCCAGCAGCCCTCGTGACAGGACTCGGAACACTGAAGCTTTCTTT.

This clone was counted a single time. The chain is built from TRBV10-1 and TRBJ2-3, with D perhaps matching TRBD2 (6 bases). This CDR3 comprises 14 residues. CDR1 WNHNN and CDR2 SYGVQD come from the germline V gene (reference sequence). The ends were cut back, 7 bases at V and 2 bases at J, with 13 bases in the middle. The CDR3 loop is CASTPGGYTDTQYF. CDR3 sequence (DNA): TGCGCCAGCACTCCCGGGGGATACACAGATACGCAGTATTTT.

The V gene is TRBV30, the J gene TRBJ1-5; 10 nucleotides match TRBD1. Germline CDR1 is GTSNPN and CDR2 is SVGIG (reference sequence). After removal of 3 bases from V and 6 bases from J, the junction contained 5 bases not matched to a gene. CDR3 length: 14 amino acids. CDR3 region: CAWSPGQGVQPQHF. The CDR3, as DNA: TGTGCCTGGAGCCCCGGACAGGGGGTTCAGCCCCAGCATTTT.

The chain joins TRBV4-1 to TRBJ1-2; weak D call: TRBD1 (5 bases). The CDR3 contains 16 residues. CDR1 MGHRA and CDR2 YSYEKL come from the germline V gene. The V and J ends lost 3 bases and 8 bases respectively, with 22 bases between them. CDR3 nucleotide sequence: TGCGCCAGCAGCCATTTTTGGGGCCTTCCCAGAGACGGCTACACCTTC. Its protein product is CASSHFWGLPRDGYTF.

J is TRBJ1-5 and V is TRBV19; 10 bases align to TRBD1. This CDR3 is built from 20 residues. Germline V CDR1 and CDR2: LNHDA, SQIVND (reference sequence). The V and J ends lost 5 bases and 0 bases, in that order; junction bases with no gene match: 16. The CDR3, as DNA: TGTGCCAGTAGTCCTAGGGACAGGGGAAGCGGGGTGTATAGCAATCAGCCCCAGCATTTT. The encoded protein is CASSPRDRGSGVYSNQPQHF.

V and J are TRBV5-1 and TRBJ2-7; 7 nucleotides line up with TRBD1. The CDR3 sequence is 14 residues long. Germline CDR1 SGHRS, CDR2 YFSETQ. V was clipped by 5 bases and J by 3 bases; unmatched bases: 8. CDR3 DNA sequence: TGCGCCAGCAGAGCGACCGGGACAGTCTACGAGCAGTACTTC. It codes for CASRATGTVYEQYF.

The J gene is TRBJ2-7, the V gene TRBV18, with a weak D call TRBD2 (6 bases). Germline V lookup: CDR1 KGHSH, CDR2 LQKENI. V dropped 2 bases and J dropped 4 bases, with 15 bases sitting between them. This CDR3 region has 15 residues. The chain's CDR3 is CASSPESRAGYEQYF. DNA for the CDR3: TGTGCCAGCTCACCAGAATCTCGGGCGGGGTACGAGCAGTACTTC.

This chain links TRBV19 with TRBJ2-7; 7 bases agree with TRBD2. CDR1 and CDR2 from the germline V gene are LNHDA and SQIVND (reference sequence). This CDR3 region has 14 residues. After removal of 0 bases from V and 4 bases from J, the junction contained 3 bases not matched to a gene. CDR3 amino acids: CASSIDGRRYEQYF. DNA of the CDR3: TGTGCCAGTAGTATAGACGGGAGGCGGTACGAGCAGTACTTC.

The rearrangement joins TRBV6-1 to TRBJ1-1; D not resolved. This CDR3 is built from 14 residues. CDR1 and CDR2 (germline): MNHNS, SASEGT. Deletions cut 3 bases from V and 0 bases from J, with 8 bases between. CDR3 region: CASSEALVNTEAFF. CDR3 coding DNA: TGTGCCAGCAGTGAGGCCCTGGTGAACACTGAAGCTTTCTTT.

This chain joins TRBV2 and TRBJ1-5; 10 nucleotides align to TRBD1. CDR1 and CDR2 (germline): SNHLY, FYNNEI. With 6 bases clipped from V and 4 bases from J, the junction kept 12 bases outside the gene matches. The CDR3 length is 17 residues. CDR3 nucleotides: TGTGCCAGCAGGCCCACCGGGACAGGGGTTGAGAATCAGCCCCAGCATTTT. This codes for CASRPTGTGVENQPQHF.

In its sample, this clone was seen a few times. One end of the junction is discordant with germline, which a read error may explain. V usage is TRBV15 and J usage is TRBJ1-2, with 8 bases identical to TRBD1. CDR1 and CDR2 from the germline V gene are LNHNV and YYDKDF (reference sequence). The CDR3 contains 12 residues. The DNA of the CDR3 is TGTGCCACCAGCAGAGATCAGTGGGACAGGTCTTTC. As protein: CATSRDQWDRSF.

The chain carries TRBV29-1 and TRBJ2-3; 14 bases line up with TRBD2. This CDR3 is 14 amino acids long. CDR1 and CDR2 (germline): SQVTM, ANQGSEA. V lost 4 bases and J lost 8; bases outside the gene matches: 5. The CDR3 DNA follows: TGCAGCGTTGGACTAGCGGGAGGGTGGGGTACGCAGTATTTT. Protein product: CSVGLAGGWGTQYF.

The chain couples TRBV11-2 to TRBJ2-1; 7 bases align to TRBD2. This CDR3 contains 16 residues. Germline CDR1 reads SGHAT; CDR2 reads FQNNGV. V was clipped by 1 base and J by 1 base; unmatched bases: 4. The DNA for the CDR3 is TGTGCCAGCAGCTTAGGGGGGGGAGCTTCCTACAATGAGCAGTTCTTC. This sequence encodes CASSLGGGASYNEQFF.

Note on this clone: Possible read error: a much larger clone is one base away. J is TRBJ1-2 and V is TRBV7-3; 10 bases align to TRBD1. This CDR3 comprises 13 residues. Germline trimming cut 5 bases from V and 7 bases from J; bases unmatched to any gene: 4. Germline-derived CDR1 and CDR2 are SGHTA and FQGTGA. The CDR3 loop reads CASSTGTGVGYTF. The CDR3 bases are TGTGCCAGCAGCACCGGGACAGGGGTTGGCTACACCTTC. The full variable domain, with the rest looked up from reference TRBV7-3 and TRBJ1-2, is GAGVSQTPSNKVTEKGKYVELRCDPISGHTALYWYRQSLGQGPEFLIYFQGTGAADDSGLPNDRFFAVRPEGSVSTLKIQRTERGDSAVYLCASSTGTGVGYTFGSGTRLTVV.

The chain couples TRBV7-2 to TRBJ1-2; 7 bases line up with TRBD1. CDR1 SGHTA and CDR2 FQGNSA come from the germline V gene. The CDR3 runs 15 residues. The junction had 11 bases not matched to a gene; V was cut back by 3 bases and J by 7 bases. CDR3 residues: CASSFVGTVISGYTF. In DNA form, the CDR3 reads TGTGCCAGCAGCTTCGTTGGGACAGTAATTAGTGGCTACACCTTC.

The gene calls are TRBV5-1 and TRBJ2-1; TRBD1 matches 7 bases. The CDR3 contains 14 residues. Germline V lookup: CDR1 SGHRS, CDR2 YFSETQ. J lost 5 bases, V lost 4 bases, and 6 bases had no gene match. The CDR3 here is CASSPRQGHNEQFF. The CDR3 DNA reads TGCGCCAGCAGCCCGCGACAGGGCCACAATGAGCAGTTCTTC.

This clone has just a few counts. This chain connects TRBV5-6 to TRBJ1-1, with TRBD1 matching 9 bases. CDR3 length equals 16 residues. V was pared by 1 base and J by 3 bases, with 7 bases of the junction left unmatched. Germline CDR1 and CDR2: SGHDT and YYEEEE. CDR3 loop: CASSLNTGTGHTEAFF. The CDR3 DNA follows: TGTGCCAGCAGCTTGAATACCGGGACAGGGCACACTGAAGCTTTCTTT.

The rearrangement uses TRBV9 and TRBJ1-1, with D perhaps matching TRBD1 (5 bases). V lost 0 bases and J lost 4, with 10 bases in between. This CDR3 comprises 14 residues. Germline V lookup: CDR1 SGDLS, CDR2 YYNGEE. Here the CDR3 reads CASSVDRRGTEAFF. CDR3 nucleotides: TGTGCCAGCAGCGTAGACAGGAGGGGCACTGAAGCTTTCTTT.

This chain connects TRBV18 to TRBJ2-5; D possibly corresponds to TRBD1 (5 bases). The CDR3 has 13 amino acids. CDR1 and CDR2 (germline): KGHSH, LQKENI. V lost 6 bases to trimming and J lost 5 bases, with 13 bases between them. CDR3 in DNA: TGTGCCAGCTCGTCAGGGTCTGCGGAGACCCAGTACTTC. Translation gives CASSSGSAETQYF.

In nucleotides, the CDR3 is TGTGCCAGCAGCTCCAGACATAATCAGCCCCAGCATTTT. Protein sequence: CASSSRHNQPQHF. This chain connects TRBV7-6 to TRBJ1-5; D is undetermined. CDR3 length: 13 residues. CDR1 and CDR2 from the germline V gene are SGHVS and FNYEAQ. V lost 4 bases to trimming and J lost 4 bases, with 8 bases between them.